This TCR beta chain came from a study of regulatory and conventional T cells in RAG deficiency. CDR1 is KGHSH, CDR2 LQKENI, per germline. J gave up 8 bases and V 6 bases, and 6 bases lay outside the gene matches. This CDR3 contains 14 residues. Regulatory T cells were sorted from blood as CD4+ CD25-high CD127-low cells. Profiling relied on immunoSEQ multiplex PCR, and the TCRdb table lists in-frame clones only, not all of them. The sample records about 9,400 clones, about 89% being singletons. The same sample was also studied in work on regulatory T cells. This second study notes: The PCR used 52 TRBV and 13 TRBJ primers.

J is TRBJ1-4 and V is TRBV18, with TRBD1 matching over 10 bases. Material for sequencing was Tregs sorted from blood. The sequence was obtained from a human donor in good health. CDR3 bases: TGTGCCAGCTCGCTGACAGGGGGCGCGGAAAAACTGTTTTTT. Translated: CASSLTGGAEKLFF.